This TCR beta chain was observed in a study of blood T cell repertoires in COVID-19. Study-wide context: Sites in the United States, Italy and Spain provided acute and convalescent COVID-19 samples.

Germline values: CDR1 MDHEN, CDR2 SYDVKM. V lost 7 bases to trimming and J lost 7 bases, with 20 bases between them. There are 15 residues in the CDR3. In the original workflow: The assay estimated nucleated cells by amplifying reference gene primers. TCRdb's copy holds only in-frame clones and misses some; the assay was immunoSEQ multiplex PCR. The DNA gave D and trimming, while V, J and clone size come from that table. The table includes over 200,000 clones, 80% to 90% detected once. The source material was peripheral blood. The receptor was isolated from a man aged 55 to 70 who had recovered from COVID-19. The chain joins TRBV28 to TRBJ2-1; possible D gene TRBD2, 7 bases. CDR3 in DNA: TGTGCCAGCAAACCCGGCGGGAGAGGGGGTAATGAGCAGTTCTTC. Protein product: CASKPGGRGGNEQFF.